The present T cell receptor beta chain was sequenced within a study of blood T cell repertoires in COVID-19. Germline V gene sequence: CDR1 KGHSH, CDR2 LQKENI. Trimming cost V 4 bases and J 0 bases; bases outside gene matches: 6. The CDR3 has 16 amino acids. Patients in Seattle were enrolled during active infection, then followed longitudinally. TCRdb's table, derived via immunoSEQ multiplex PCR, lists solely in-frame clones and lacks some. Found here are fewer than 200,000 clones, 80% to 85% of them singletons; the top ten hold more than 7.5%. The V call is TRBV18, the J call TRBJ1-5; 7 nucleotides align to TRBD1. The sequence derives from a woman between 65 and 79 years old with COVID-19, enrolled during active disease. Sequenced material: peripheral blood. CDR3 region: CASSLYRQGSNQPQHF. CDR3 DNA sequence: TGTGCCAGCTCACTTTACAGACAGGGTAGCAATCAGCCCCAGCATTTT. Filled out from reference TRBV18 and TRBJ1-5, the complete variable domain reads NAGVMQNPRHLVRRRGQEARLRCSPMKGHSHVYWYRQLPEEGLKFMVYLQKENIIDESGMPKERFSAEFPKEGPSILRIQQVVRGDSAAYFCASSLYRQGSNQPQHFGDGTRLSIL.